This T cell receptor beta chain was sequenced in a study of blood T cell repertoires in COVID-19. Study details: Collection of acute and convalescent COVID-19 samples took place in the United States, Italy and Spain. T cells, B-cell-depleted T cells, or PBMCs supplied cDNA or gDNA.

Profiled with immunoSEQ multiplex PCR; TCRdb holds only in-frame clones, not every one. The repertoire has about 65,000 clones, under 95% of them found once; the top ten carry approximately 2.9%. V was cut by 0 bases and J by 8 bases, with 13 bases left in between. This CDR3 spans 14 amino acids. The germline CDR1 and CDR2 sequences are LGHDT and YNNKEL (reference sequence). This TCR was recovered from a man in his 70s with active COVID-19. The sample was peripheral blood. This chain connects TRBV3-1 (or the pseudogene TRBV3-2) to TRBJ1-2; no clear D. The CDR3 here is CASSQDSVPGGYTF. The CDR3 DNA reads as TGTGCCAGCAGCCAAGATTCGGTCCCCGGGGGCTACACCTTC.